These 5 T cell receptor beta chains came from one sample sequenced in a study of blood T cell repertoires in COVID-19. Assay: immunoSEQ multiplex PCR; the TCRdb copy retains only in-frame clones and omits some. The sample consists of approximately 260,000 clones, 80% to 90% of them appearing once. Sequenced material: peripheral blood. Source of these receptors: a woman in her thirties or forties with acute or convalescent COVID-19.

The table lists this clone with a few counts. The V call is TRBV5-6, the J call TRBJ2-7; D is undetermined. From germline, CDR1 is SGHDT and CDR2 YYEEEE. Trimming cost V 2 bases and J 3 bases, with 6 bases left between them. The CDR3 is 12 amino acids. The CDR3 protein is CASSLSGYEQYV. CDR3 DNA sequence: TGTGCCAGCAGCTTATCAGGCTACGAGCAGTACGTC.

The V and J genes are TRBV27 and TRBJ1-1; unclear D gene. The germline V gene encodes CDR1 MNHEY and CDR2 SMNVEV (reference sequence). Trimming removed 4 bases from V and 8 bases from J, with 14 bases in between. The CDR3 contains 13 residues. In DNA, the CDR3 is TGTGCCAGCAGTTCCCTCCGGGTGGCGGAAGCTTTCTTT. It encodes CASSSLRVAEAFF.

The chain recombines TRBV4-2 with TRBJ1-4; no clear D gene. Germline assignment: CDR1 LGHNA and CDR2 YNFKEQ. The V gene lost 4 bases and the J gene lost 5 bases, with 8 bases spanning the gap. There are 13 residues in the CDR3. As DNA, the CDR3 is TGTGCCAGCAGCCCTGGGCCCAATGAAAAACTGTTTTTT. Residues: CASSPGPNEKLFF.

This rearrangement joins TRBV5-5 to TRBJ1-2, with 7 bases fitting TRBD1. The CDR3 sequence is 15 residues long. Germline-derived CDR1 and CDR2 are SGHKS and YYEKEE (reference sequence). The trim removed 7 bases at V and 5 bases at J, leaving 14 bases unmatched. The CDR3 coding sequence is TGTGCCAGCTCGACGAGGGGGCAGGGGGTATATGGCTACACCTTC. It codes for CASSTRGQGVYGYTF.

This rearrangement joins TRBV19 to TRBJ1-1, with D hard to call. CDR1 is LNHDA and CDR2 is SQIVND in the germline V gene (reference sequence). CDR3 size: 15 residues. The V end lost 6 bases, the J end lost 7 bases, and 21 bases lay between the germline ends. The CDR3 DNA is TGTGCCAGTAGCCCCCTTACGGTGGAACTAAATGAAGCTTTCTTT. Its protein is CASSPLTVELNEAFF.